A single T cell receptor beta chain is shown here with its context. The antigen remains unidentified. These data belong to a study of shared clonotypes between healthy human individuals. Study-level results: Sequencing depth was predicted to influence how clonotypes are shared among donors. Of the naive CD4 clonotypes, about 5% were shared across several donors. Estimated clonotype richness was generally higher in naive than memory subsets.

Some clones are missing from TCRdb's copy, which holds only in-frame ones; the method was immunoSEQ multiplex PCR. In the table there are around 700,000 clones, about two thirds of which are singletons. This CDR3 has 12 amino acids. V gave up 3 bases and J gave up 8 bases; unmatched junction bases: 2. CDR1 MDHEN and CDR2 SYDVKM come from the germline V gene. The CD4+ fraction was divided into a CD45RA+ naive subset and a CD45RA-negative memory subset. Sequenced input: memory CD4+ T cells sorted from blood. Subset given: CD45RA-negative fraction. The V gene is TRBV28, the J gene TRBJ1-2; 8 positions match TRBD1. The receptor was derived from a woman aged 30 to 39 in good health. The CDR3 nucleotides are TGTGCCAGCAGTTTCGGACAGGGCGGCTACACCTTC. Protein sequence: CASSFGQGGYTF.